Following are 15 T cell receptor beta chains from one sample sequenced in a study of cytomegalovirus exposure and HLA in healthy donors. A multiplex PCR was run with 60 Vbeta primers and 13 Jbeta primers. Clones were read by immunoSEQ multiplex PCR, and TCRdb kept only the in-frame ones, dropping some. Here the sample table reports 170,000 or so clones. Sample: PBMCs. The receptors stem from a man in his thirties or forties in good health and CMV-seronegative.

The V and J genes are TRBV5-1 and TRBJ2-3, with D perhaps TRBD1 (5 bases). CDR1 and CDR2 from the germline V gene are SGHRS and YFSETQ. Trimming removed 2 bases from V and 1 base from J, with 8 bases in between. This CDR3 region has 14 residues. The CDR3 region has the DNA TGCGCCAGCAGCTTTGGCAGGGGCACAGATACGCAGTATTTT. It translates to CASSFGRGTDTQYF. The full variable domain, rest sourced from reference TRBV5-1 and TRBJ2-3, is KAGVTQTPRYLIKTRGQQVTLSCSPISGHRSVSWYQQTPGQGLQFLFEYFSETQRNKGNFPGRFSGRQFSNSRSEMNVSTLELGDSALYLCASSFGRGTDTQYFGPGTRLTVL.

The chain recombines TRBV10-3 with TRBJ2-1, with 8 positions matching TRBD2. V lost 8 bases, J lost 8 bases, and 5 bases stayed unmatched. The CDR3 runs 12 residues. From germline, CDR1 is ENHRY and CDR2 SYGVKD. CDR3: CAIQREGHEQFF. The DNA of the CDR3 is TGTGCCATCCAACGGGAGGGCCATGAGCAGTTCTTC.

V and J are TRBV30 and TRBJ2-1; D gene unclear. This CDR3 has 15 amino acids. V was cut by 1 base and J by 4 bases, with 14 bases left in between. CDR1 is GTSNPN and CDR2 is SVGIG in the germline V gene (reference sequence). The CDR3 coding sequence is TGTGCCTGGAGTGGTTCAGGCAGCCAATACAATGAGCAGTTCTTC. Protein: CAWSGSGSQYNEQFF.

CDR3 protein: CASTPGQGGNQPQHF. CDR3 sequence (DNA): TGTGCCAGCACCCCGGGACAGGGGGGCAATCAGCCCCAGCATTTT. The chain joins TRBV27 to TRBJ1-5; 11 nucleotides match TRBD1. Germline-derived CDR1 and CDR2 are MNHEY and SMNVEV (reference sequence). With 7 bases clipped from V and 2 bases from J, the junction kept 4 bases outside the gene matches. This CDR3 has 15 amino acids.

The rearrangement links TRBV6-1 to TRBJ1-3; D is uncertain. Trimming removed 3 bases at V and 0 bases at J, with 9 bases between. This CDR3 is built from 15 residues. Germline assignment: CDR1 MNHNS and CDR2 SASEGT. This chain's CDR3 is CASSDEVRSGNTIYF. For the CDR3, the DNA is TGTGCCAGCAGTGACGAGGTCCGCTCTGGAAACACCATATATTTT.

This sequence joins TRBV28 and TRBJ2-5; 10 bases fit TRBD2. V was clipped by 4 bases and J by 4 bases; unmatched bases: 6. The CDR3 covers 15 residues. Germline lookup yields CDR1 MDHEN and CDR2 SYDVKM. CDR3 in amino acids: CASSSPLAGTETQYF. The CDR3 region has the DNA TGTGCCAGCAGTTCCCCACTAGCGGGAACAGAGACCCAGTACTTC.

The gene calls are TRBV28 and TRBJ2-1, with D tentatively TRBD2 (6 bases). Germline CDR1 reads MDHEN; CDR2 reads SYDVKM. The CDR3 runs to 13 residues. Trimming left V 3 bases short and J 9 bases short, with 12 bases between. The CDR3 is CASSLGTSGEQFF. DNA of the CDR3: TGTGCCAGCAGTTTGGGGACTTCGGGTGAGCAGTTCTTC.

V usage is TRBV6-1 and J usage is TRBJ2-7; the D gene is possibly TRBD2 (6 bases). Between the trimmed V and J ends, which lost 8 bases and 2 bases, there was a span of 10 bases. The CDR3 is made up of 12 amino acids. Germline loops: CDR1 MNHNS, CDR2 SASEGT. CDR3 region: CASLGTPYEQYF. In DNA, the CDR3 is TGTGCCAGCCTAGGGACTCCCTACGAGCAGTACTTC.

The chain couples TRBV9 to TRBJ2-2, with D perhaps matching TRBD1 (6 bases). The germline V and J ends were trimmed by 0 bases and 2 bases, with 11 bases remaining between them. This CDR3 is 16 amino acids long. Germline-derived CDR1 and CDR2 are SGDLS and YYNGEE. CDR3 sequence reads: CASSVATGRNTGELFF. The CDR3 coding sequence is TGTGCCAGCAGCGTAGCTACAGGGAGAAACACCGGGGAGCTGTTTTTT.

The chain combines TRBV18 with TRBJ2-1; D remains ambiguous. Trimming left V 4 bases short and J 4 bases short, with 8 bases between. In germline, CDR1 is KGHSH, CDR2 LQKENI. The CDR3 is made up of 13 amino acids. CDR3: CASSLDSYNEQFF. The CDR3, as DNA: TGTGCCAGCTCACTCGACTCATACAATGAGCAGTTCTTC.

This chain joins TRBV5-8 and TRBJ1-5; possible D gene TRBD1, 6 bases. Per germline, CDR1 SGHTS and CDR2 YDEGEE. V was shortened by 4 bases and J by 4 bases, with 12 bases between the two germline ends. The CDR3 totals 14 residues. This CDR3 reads CASSPGRGNQPQHF. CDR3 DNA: TGTGCCAGCAGCCCGGGGAGGGGGAATCAGCCCCAGCATTTT.

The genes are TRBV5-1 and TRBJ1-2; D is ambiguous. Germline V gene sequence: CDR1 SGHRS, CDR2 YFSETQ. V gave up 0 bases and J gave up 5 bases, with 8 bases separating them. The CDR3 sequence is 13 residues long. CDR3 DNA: TGCGCCAGCAGCTTGGGGACTCTGTATGGCTACACCTTC. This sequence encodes CASSLGTLYGYTF.

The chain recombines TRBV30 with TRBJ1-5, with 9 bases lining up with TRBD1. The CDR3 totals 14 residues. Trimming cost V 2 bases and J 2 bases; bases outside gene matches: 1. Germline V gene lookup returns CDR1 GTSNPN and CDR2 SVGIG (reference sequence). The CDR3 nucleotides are TGTGCCTGGAGTCGGGACAGGGGCAATCAGCCCCAGCATTTT. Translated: CAWSRDRGNQPQHF.

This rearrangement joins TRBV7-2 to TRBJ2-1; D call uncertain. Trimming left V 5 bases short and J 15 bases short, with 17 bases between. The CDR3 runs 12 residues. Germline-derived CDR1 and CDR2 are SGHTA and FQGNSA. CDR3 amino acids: CASSVRLAVLFF. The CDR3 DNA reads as TGTGCCAGCAGCGTACGGCTCGCGGTGTTGTTCTTC.

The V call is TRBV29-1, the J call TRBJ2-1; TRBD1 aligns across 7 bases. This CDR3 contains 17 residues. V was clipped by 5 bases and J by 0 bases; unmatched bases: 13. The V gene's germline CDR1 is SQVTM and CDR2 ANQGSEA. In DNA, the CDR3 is TGCAGCGTTCGACAGGGTGGAGTGCCAAGCTCCTACAATGAGCAGTTCTTC. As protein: CSVRQGGVPSSYNEQFF.